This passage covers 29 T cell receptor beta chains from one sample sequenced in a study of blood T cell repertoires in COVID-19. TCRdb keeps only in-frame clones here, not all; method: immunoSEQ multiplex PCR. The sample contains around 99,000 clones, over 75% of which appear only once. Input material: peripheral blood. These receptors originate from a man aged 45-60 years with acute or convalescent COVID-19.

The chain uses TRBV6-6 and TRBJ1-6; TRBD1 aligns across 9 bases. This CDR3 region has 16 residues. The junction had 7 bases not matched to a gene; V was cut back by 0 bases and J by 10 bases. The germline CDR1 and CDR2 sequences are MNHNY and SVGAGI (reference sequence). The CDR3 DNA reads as TGTGCCAGCAGTTACTCTCCTGGACAGGGGAACTCACCCCTCCACTTT. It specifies CASSYSPGQGNSPLHF.

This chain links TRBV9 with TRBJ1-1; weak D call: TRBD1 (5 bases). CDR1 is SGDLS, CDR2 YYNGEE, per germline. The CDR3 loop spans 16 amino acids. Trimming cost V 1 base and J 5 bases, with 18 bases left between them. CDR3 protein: CASSVSRRGGGTEAFF. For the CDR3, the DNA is TGTGCCAGCAGCGTATCCCGACGGGGGGGAGGGACTGAAGCTTTCTTT.

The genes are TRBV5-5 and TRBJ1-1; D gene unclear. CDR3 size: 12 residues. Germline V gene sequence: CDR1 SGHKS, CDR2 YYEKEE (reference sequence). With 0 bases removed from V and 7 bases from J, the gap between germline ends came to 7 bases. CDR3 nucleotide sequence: TGTGCCAGCAGCTTGGGACAAATTGAAGCTTTCTTT. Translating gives CASSLGQIEAFF.

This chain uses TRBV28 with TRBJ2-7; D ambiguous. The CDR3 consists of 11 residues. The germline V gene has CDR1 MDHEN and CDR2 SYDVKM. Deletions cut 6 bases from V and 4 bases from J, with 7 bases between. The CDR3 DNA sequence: TGTGCCAGCAGCCAGTGGTACGAGCAGTACTTC. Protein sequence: CASSQWYEQYF.

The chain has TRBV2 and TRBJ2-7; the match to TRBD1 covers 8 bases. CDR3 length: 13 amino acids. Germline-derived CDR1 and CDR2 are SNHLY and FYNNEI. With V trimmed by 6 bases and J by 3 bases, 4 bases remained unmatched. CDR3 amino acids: CASRSDRDYEQYF. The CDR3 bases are TGTGCCAGCAGGTCGGACAGGGACTACGAGCAGTACTTC.

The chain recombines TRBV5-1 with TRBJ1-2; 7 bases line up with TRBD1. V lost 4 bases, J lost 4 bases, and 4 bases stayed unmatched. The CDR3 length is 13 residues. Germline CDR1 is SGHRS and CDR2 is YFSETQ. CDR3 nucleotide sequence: TGCGCCAGCAGCCCGGGACAGTCCTATGGCTACACCTTC. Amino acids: CASSPGQSYGYTF.

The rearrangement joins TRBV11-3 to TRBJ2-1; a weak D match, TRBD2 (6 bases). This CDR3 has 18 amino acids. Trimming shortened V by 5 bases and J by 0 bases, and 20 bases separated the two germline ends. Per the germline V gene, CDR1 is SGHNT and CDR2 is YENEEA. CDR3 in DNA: TGTGCCAGCAGCCGCCCCCTAGGGAGGCCGAGCTCCTACAATGAGCAGTTCTTC. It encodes CASSRPLGRPSSYNEQFF.

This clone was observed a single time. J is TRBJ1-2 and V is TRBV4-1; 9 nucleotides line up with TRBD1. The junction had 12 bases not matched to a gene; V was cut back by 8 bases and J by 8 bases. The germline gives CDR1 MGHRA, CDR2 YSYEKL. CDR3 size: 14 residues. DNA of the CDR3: TGCGCCAGCGGCTACAGGGGGCGCAAGGAAGGCTACACCTTC. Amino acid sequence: CASGYRGRKEGYTF.

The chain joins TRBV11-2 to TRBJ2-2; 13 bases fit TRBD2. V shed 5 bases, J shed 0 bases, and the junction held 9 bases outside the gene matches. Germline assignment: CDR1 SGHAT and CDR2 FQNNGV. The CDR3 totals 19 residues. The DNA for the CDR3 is TGTGCCAGCAGCCGCACTTTTGGACTAGCGGGAGCGAACACCGGGGAGCTGTTTTTT. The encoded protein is CASSRTFGLAGANTGELFF. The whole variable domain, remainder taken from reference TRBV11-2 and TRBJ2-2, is EAGVAQSPRYKIIEKRQSVAFWCNPISGHATLYWYQQILGQGPKLLIQFQNNGVVDDSQLPKDRFSAERLKGVDSTLKIQPAKLEDSAVYLCASSRTFGLAGANTGELFFGEGSRLTVL.

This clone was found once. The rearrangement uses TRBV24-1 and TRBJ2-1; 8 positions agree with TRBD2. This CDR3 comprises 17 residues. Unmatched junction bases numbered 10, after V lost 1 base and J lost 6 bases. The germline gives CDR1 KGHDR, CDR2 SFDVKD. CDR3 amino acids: CATSDFSPGLGANEQFF. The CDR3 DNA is TGTGCCACCAGTGATTTTTCCCCGGGACTAGGCGCCAATGAGCAGTTCTTC.

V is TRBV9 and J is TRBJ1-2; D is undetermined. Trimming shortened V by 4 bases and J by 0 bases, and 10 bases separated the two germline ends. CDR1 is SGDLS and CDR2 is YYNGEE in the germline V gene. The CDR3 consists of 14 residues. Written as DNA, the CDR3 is TGTGCCAGCAGCCGGTCCCCGTCTAACTATGGCTACACCTTC. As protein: CASSRSPSNYGYTF.

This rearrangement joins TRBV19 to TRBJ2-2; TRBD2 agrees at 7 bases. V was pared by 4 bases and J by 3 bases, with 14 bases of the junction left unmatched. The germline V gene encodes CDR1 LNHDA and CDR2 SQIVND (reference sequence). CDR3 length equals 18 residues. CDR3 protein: CASSTPPQRDPYTGELFF. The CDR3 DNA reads TGTGCCAGTAGTACCCCCCCCCAGCGGGATCCTTACACCGGGGAGCTGTTTTTT.

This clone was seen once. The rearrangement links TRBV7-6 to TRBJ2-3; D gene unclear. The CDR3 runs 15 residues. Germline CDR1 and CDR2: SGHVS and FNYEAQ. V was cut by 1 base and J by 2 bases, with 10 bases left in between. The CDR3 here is CASSLEIAPTDTQYF. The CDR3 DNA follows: TGTGCCAGCAGCTTAGAGATAGCCCCCACAGATACGCAGTATTTT.

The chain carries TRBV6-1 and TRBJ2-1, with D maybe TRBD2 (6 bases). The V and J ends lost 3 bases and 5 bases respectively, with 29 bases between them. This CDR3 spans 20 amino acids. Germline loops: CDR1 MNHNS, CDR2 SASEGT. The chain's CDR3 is CASSDSGNLPRERIDNEQFF. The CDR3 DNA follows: TGTGCCAGCAGTGATAGCGGAAACCTCCCGCGGGAACGTATAGACAATGAGCAGTTCTTC.

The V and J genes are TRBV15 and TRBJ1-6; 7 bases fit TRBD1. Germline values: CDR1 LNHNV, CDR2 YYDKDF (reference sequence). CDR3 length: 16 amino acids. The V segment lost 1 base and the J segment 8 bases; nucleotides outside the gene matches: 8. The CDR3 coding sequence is TGTGCCACCAGCAGAGGGGTAGGACAGGTCGATTCACCCCTCCACTTT. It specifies CATSRGVGQVDSPLHF.

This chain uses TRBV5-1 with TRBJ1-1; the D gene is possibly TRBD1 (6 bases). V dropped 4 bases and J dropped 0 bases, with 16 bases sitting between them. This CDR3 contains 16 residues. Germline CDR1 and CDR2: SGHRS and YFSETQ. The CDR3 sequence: CASSSGQNYMNTEAFF. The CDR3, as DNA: TGCGCCAGCAGCAGCGGACAGAATTACATGAACACTGAAGCTTTCTTT.

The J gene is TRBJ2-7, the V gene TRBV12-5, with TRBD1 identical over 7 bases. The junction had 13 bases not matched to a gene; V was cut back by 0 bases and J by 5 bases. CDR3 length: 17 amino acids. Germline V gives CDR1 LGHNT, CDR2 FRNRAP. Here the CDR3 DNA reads TGTGCTAGTGGTTTGGTATTGAGGACAGGCGGGTCTCACGAGCAGTACTTC. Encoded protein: CASGLVLRTGGSHEQYF.

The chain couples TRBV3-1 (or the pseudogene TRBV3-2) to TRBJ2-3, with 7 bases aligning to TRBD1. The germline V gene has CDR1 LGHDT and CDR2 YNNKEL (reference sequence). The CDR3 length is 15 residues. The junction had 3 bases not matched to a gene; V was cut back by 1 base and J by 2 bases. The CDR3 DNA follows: TGTGCCAGCAGCCAAGGCAGGGGGTACACAGATACGCAGTATTTT. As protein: CASSQGRGYTDTQYF.

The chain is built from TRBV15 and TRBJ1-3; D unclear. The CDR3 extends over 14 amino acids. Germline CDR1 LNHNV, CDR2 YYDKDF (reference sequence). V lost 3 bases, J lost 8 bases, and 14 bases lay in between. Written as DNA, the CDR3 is TGTGCCACCAGCAGTGAGATGTCCTCGGACACCATATATTTT. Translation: CATSSEMSSDTIYF. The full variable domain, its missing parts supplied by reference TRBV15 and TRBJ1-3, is DAMVIQNPRYQVTQFGKPVTLSCSQTLNHNVMYWYQQKSSQAPKLLFHYYDKDFNNEADTPDNFQSRRPNTSFCFLDIRSPGLGDTAMYLCATSSEMSSDTIYFGEGSWLTVV.

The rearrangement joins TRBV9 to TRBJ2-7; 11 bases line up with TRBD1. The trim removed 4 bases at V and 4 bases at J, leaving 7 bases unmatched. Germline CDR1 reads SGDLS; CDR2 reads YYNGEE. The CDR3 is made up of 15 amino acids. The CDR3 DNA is TGTGCCAGCAGCCCGGAGGACAGGGGGCAGTACGAGCAGTACTTC. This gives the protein CASSPEDRGQYEQYF.

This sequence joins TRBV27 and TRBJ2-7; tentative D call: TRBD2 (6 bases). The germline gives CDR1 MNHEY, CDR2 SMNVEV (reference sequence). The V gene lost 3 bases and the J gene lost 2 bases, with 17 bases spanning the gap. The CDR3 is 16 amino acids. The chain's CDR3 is CASSFSRLDRPYEQYF. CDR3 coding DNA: TGTGCCAGCAGTTTCTCTCGACTAGATCGGCCCTACGAGCAGTACTTC.

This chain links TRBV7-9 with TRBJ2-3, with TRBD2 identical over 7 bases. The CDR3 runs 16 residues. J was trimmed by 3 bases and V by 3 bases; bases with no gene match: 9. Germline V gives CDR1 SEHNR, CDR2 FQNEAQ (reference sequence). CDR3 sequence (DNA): TGTGCCAGCAGCTTTAGGAGCGGGAAGGGGACAGATACGCAGTATTTT. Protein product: CASSFRSGKGTDTQYF.

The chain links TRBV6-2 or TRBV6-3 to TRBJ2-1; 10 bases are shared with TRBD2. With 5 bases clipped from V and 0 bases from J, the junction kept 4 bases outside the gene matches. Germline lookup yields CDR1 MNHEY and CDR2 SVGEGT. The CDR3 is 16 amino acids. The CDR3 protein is CASSDRLAGSYNEQFF. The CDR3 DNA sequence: TGTGCCAGCAGTGACCGACTAGCGGGCTCCTACAATGAGCAGTTCTTC.

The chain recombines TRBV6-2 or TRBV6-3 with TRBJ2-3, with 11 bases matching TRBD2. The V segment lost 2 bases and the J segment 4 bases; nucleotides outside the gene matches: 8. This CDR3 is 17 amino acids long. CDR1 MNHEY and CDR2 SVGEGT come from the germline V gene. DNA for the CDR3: TGTGCCAGCAGTTACCGACCACTAGCGGGAGCCCCAGATACGCAGTATTTT. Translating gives CASSYRPLAGAPDTQYF.

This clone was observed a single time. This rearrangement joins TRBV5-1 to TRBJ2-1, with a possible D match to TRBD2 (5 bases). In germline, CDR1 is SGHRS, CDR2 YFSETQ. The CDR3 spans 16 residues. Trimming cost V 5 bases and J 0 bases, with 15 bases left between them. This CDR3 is CASRDRTVSSYNEQFF. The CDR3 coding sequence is TGCGCCAGCAGGGATAGGACTGTAAGCTCCTACAATGAGCAGTTCTTC. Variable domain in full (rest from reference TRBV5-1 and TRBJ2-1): KAGVTQTPRYLIKTRGQQVTLSCSPISGHRSVSWYQQTPGQGLQFLFEYFSETQRNKGNFPGRFSGRQFSNSRSEMNVSTLELGDSALYLCASRDRTVSSYNEQFFGPGTRLTVL.

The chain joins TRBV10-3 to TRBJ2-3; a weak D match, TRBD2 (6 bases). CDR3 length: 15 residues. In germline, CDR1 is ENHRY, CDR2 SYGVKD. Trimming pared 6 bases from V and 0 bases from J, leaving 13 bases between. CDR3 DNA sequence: TGTGCCATCAGGGAGGGCCCGACTAGCACAGATACGCAGTATTTT. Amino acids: CAIREGPTSTDTQYF.

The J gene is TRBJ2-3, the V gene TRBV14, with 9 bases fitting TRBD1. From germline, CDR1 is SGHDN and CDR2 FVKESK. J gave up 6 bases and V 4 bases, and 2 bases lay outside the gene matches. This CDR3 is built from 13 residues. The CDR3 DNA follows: TGTGCCAGCAGCCGGGACAGGGCCGATACGCAGTATTTT. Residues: CASSRDRADTQYF.

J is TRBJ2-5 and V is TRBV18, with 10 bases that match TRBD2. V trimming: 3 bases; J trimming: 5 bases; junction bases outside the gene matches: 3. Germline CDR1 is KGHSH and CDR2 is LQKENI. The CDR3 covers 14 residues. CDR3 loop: CASSPVSGRETQYF. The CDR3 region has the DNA TGTGCCAGCTCACCCGTTAGCGGGAGGGAGACCCAGTACTTC. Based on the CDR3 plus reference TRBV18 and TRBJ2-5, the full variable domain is NAGVMQNPRHLVRRRGQEARLRCSPMKGHSHVYWYRQLPEEGLKFMVYLQKENIIDESGMPKERFSAEFPKEGPSILRIQQVVRGDSAAYFCASSPVSGRETQYFGPGTRLLVL.

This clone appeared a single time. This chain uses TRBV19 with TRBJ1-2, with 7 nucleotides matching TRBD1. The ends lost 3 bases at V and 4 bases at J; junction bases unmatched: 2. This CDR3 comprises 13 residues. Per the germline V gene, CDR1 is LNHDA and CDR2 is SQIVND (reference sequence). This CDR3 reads CASSIGQAYGYTF. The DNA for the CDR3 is TGTGCCAGTAGTATTGGACAGGCCTATGGCTACACCTTC. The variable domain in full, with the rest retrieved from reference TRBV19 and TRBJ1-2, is DGGITQSPKYLFRKEGQNVTLSCEQNLNHDAMYWYRQDPGQGLRLIYYSQIVNDFQKGDIAEGYSVSREKKESFPLTVTSAQKNPTAFYLCASSIGQAYGYTFGSGTRLTVV.